This T cell receptor (beta chain) was identified during a study of a mutant IDH1 vaccine in newly diagnosed glioma. Study-level background: Weeks 1, 3, 5, 7, 11, 15, 19 and 23 were when patients received their eight vaccinations.

Here immunoSEQ multiplex PCR was the method, and the copy in TCRdb shows in-frame clones only, minus some. The repertoire has roughly 40,000 clones, 80% to 95% of them found once; the top ten carry around 4%. Stated time point: week 23, last vaccination. Vaccination comprised doses that each held 300 ug of mutant IDH1 20-mer peptide, plus topical imiquimod. Comment on this clone: The antigen is undetermined.

The CDR3 has 16 amino acids. V shed 4 bases, J shed 2 bases, and the junction held 5 bases outside the gene matches. Germline values: CDR1 SNHLY, CDR2 FYNNEI. The chain recombines TRBV2 with TRBJ1-4; 9 bases map to TRBD1. This sequence originates from a man in his fifties or sixties with glioma. Sample: PBMCs, taken from a glioma patient whose treatment included an IDH1 peptide vaccine. The CDR3 DNA reads as TGTGCCAGCAGTGTACAGGGGGCGCTGACTAATGAAAAACTGTTTTTT. This sequence encodes CASSVQGALTNEKLFF.